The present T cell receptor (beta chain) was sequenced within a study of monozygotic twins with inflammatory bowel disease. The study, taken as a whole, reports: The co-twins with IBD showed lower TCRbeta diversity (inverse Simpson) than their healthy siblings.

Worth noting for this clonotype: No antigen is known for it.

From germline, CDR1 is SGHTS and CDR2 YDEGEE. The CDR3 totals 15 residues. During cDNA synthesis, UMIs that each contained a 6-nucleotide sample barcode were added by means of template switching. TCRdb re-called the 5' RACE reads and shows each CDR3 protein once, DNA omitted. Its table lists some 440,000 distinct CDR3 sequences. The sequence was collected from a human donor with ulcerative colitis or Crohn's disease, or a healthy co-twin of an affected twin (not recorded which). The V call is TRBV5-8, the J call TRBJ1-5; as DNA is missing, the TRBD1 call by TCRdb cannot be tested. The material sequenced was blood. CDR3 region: CASSPPSQGRQPQHF.